A single sample is the source of the 7 T cell receptor beta chains below, sequenced in a study of blood T cell repertoires in COVID-19. TCRdb's table, derived via immunoSEQ multiplex PCR, lists solely in-frame clones and lacks some. The sample lists 27,000 or so clones, roughly nine tenths occurring once. Sequenced sample: peripheral blood. The receptor source for this set is a man between 70 and 80 years old with active COVID-19.

The rearrangement uses TRBV30 and TRBJ1-4; D is ambiguous. V lost 0 bases to trimming and J lost 8 bases, with 16 bases between them. This CDR3 comprises 15 residues. CDR1 is GTSNPN and CDR2 is SVGIG in the germline V gene (reference sequence). CDR3 amino acids: CAWSVRGFLSEKLFF. CDR3 sequence (DNA): TGTGCCTGGAGTGTACGTGGCTTTCTTTCCGAAAAACTGTTTTTT.

The chain recombines TRBV24-1 with TRBJ2-1; maybe TRBD2 (5 bases). Germline V CDR1 and CDR2: KGHDR, SFDVKD. The CDR3 sequence is 14 residues long. Between the trimmed V and J ends, which lost 10 bases and 3 bases, there was a span of 15 bases. The CDR3: CATQSGGYYNEQFF. The CDR3 DNA reads as TGTGCCACGCAATCGGGCGGGTACTACAATGAGCAGTTCTTC.

V and J are TRBV7-8 and TRBJ2-2; D remains unclear. CDR1 SGHVS and CDR2 FQNEAQ come from the germline V gene. The CDR3 totals 12 residues. V was pared by 6 bases and J by 7 bases, with 9 bases between. The CDR3 reads CASRYSGGELFF. DNA of the CDR3: TGTGCCAGCAGGTACAGTGGCGGGGAGCTGTTTTTT.

In its sample, this clone was seen a few times. The chain has TRBV9 and TRBJ1-4, with TRBD1 as a possible D gene (6 bases). V was trimmed by 0 bases and J by 4 bases, leaving 10 bases between them. The CDR3 sequence is 15 residues long. In germline, CDR1 is SGDLS, CDR2 YYNGEE. CDR3 coding DNA: TGTGCCAGCAGCGTAGGCGGACAGATTAATGAAAAACTGTTTTTT. Translating it yields CASSVGGQINEKLFF.

V and J are TRBV5-6 and TRBJ1-1; the D gene is possibly TRBD1 (6 bases). This CDR3 region has 13 residues. Trimming cost V 4 bases and J 13 bases, with 20 bases left between them. Germline values: CDR1 SGHDT, CDR2 YYEEEE. The chain's CDR3 is CASSANEQGNRFF. CDR3 coding DNA: TGTGCCAGCAGCGCTAATGAACAGGGTAACCGTTTCTTT. Supplemented by reference TRBV5-6 and TRBJ1-1, the full variable domain reads DAGVTQSPTHLIKTRGQQVTLRCSPKSGHDTVSWYQQALGQGPQFIFQYYEEEERQRGNFPDRFSGHQFPNYSSELNVNALLLGDSALYLCASSANEQGNRFFGQGTRLTVV.

The rearrangement uses TRBV6-4 and TRBJ1-5; D might be TRBD1 (6 bases). This CDR3 has 18 amino acids. Trimming removed 0 bases at V and 1 base at J, with 16 bases between. The germline gives CDR1 MRHNA, CDR2 SNTAGT. For the CDR3, the DNA is TGTGCCAGCAGTGACTCGGTCGGGGGGGCGGTAAGCAATCAGCCCCAGCATTTT. It specifies CASSDSVGGAVSNQPQHF.

This chain connects TRBV14 to TRBJ2-3; 7 bases match TRBD1. The length of the CDR3 is 15 residues. The germline gives CDR1 SGHDN, CDR2 FVKESK. The junction had 5 bases not matched to a gene; V was cut back by 4 bases and J by 1 base. CDR3 residues: CASSPIDRGTDTQYF. Written as DNA, the CDR3 is TGTGCCAGCAGCCCAATTGACAGGGGCACAGATACGCAGTATTTT. Supplemented by reference TRBV14 and TRBJ2-3, the full variable domain reads EAGVTQFPSHSVIEKGQTVTLRCDPISGHDNLYWYRRVMGKEIKFLLHFVKESKQDESGMPNNRFLAERTGGTYSTLKVQPAELEDSGVYFCASSPIDRGTDTQYFGPGTRLTVL.